A single sample gave rise to the 16 T cell receptor beta chains below, sequenced in a study of blood T cell repertoires in COVID-19. TCRdb's table, derived via immunoSEQ multiplex PCR, lists solely in-frame clones and lacks some. The sample carries 300,000 to 400,000 clones, around 87% recorded once. The sample consisted of PBMCs or T cells enriched from blood (not recorded which). These TCRs come from a woman aged 30 to 39 with acute COVID-19.

The genes are TRBV6-5 and TRBJ2-1, with D possibly being TRBD2 (6 bases). CDR3 size: 15 residues. With 2 bases removed from V and 8 bases from J, the gap between germline ends came to 16 bases. Germline values: CDR1 MNHEY, CDR2 SVGAGI. The CDR3 nucleotides are TGTGCCAGCAGTTACGGGTACGGCGGAGGGGATGAGCAGTTCTTC. Its translation is CASSYGYGGGDEQFF.

The chain employs TRBV29-1 and TRBJ2-1, with 9 positions matching TRBD2. Unmatched junction bases numbered 15, after V lost 7 bases and J lost 11 bases. Germline V gene sequence: CDR1 SQVTM, CDR2 ANQGSEA. This CDR3 is 14 amino acids long. The CDR3 DNA reads TGCAGCGCTACCGTTGGCGGGGGGGCTAACAAGCAGTTCTTC. This codes for CSATVGGGANKQFF.

The chain couples TRBV19 to TRBJ2-2; TRBD1 matches at 8 bases. CDR3 length: 14 amino acids. Germline values: CDR1 LNHDA, CDR2 SQIVND (reference sequence). Trimming took 9 bases from V and 2 from J; bases not matched to a gene: 5. CDR3 region: CASSGQGNTGELFF. In nucleotides, the CDR3 is TGTGCCAGCTCCGGACAGGGTAACACCGGGGAGCTGTTTTTT.

This chain connects TRBV3-1 (or the pseudogene TRBV3-2) to TRBJ2-3; maybe TRBD2 (5 bases). Between the trimmed V and J ends, which lost 1 base and 0 bases, there was a span of 23 bases. CDR1 is LGHDT, CDR2 YNNKEL, per germline (reference sequence). The CDR3 runs to 20 residues. The CDR3 sequence is CASSQALPGNWVNSTDTQYF. The CDR3 nucleotides read TGTGCCAGCAGCCAAGCACTCCCCGGGAATTGGGTGAATAGCACAGATACGCAGTATTTT.

The J gene is TRBJ1-1, the V gene TRBV7-2; 12 bases fit TRBD1. The CDR3 is 16 residues long. Per germline, CDR1 SGHTA and CDR2 FQGNSA. V trimming: 4 bases; J trimming: 6 bases; junction bases outside the gene matches: 9. This chain's CDR3 is CASSSRDRGLLAEAFF. In DNA form, the CDR3 reads TGTGCCAGCAGCTCCCGGGACAGGGGGCTATTAGCTGAAGCTTTCTTT.

J is TRBJ2-1 and V is TRBV11-2; unclear D gene. From germline, CDR1 is SGHAT and CDR2 FQNNGV. The CDR3 runs 12 residues. V lost 1 base, J lost 6 bases, and 4 bases lay in between. The CDR3 DNA sequence: TGTGCCAGCAGCTTAGCGGGCAATGAGCAGTTCTTC. Protein sequence: CASSLAGNEQFF.

Details on this clone: Relative to the germline gene, one junction end is altered; a read error may explain this. In the same sample, other DNA sequences code for this CDR3. The chain has TRBV4-2 and TRBJ1-5; D unclear. The germline V gene encodes CDR1 LGHNA and CDR2 YNFKEQ. CDR3 length: 13 amino acids. The CDR3 DNA sequence: TGTGCCAGCAGCCAAGAGTTGCGGGAGCCCCAACATTTT. Encoded protein: CASSQELREPQHF.

V and J are TRBV30 and TRBJ2-1; 13 nucleotides align to TRBD2. The CDR3 is 18 amino acids. V shed 1 base, J shed 0 bases, and the junction held 6 bases outside the gene matches. Germline V gives CDR1 GTSNPN, CDR2 SVGIG (reference sequence). CDR3 bases: TGTGCCTGGAGTGAGACTAGCGGGGGGCGGAGCTCCTACAATGAGCAGTTCTTC. Translating it yields CAWSETSGGRSSYNEQFF.

The chain recombines TRBV4-1 with TRBJ2-5; no reliable D call. The V gene's germline CDR1 is MGHRA and CDR2 YSYEKL. The V gene lost 1 base and the J gene lost 1 base, with 7 bases spanning the gap. The CDR3 runs to 14 residues. The CDR3 DNA is TGCGCCAGCAGCCAAGGACTGATCCAAGAGACCCAGTACTTC. It translates to CASSQGLIQETQYF.

This clone is a singleton in its sample. The gene calls are TRBV4-3 and TRBJ1-2, with D possibly being TRBD1 (6 bases). Germline values: CDR1 LGHNA, CDR2 YSLEER. V was shortened by 0 bases and J by 10 bases, with 15 bases between the two germline ends. The CDR3 is made up of 14 amino acids. In DNA form, the CDR3 reads TGCGCCAGCAGCCAAGAACGATTCCAGGGGCACTACACCTTC. This encodes CASSQERFQGHYTF.

V is TRBV5-6 and J is TRBJ1-2; D is uncertain. Between the trimmed V and J ends, which lost 1 base and 5 bases, there was a span of 12 bases. CDR3 length: 14 amino acids. Germline V gives CDR1 SGHDT, CDR2 YYEEEE. CDR3 sequence: CASSLRGYGYGYTF. DNA for the CDR3: TGTGCCAGCAGCTTGAGAGGGTATGGATATGGCTACACCTTC.

This clone was observed a single time. The rearrangement uses TRBV18 and TRBJ1-2; D uncertain. Germline values: CDR1 KGHSH, CDR2 LQKENI. This CDR3 spans 14 amino acids. Trimming stripped 2 bases from V and 6 bases from J, with 13 bases between. The CDR3 sequence is CASSPGLERDGYTF. CDR3 nucleotides: TGTGCCAGCTCACCAGGTTTGGAGCGGGATGGCTACACCTTC.

This clone appeared a single time. The V gene is TRBV28, the J gene TRBJ1-2; D gene unclear. The germline V and J ends were trimmed by 5 bases and 4 bases, with 11 bases remaining between them. The CDR3 covers 13 residues. Germline assignment: CDR1 MDHEN and CDR2 SYDVKM. CDR3: CASSPVSSYGYTF. DNA for the CDR3: TGTGCCAGCAGTCCGGTTAGTAGCTATGGCTACACCTTC.

In this sample, this clone turned up once. The chain links TRBV6-5 to TRBJ1-1; D uncertain. There are 14 residues in the CDR3. The V gene lost 5 bases and the J gene lost 4 bases, with 14 bases spanning the gap. The germline gives CDR1 MNHEY, CDR2 SVGAGI. The CDR3 coding sequence is TGTGCCAGCAGTCCGCGGGGAAAGGTCACTGAAGCTTTCTTT. Its translation: CASSPRGKVTEAFF.

V is TRBV9 and J is TRBJ2-1, with 12 bases matching TRBD2. Trimming at V came to 5 bases and at J to 4 bases, leaving 4 bases not matched to a gene. CDR1 and CDR2 from the germline V gene are SGDLS and YYNGEE. CDR3 length: 15 residues. CDR3 protein: CASSQLAGGYNEQFF. CDR3 DNA: TGTGCCAGCAGTCAACTAGCGGGGGGTTACAATGAGCAGTTCTTC.

This chain joins TRBV7-2 and TRBJ1-6, with D uncertain. The CDR3 is 16 residues long. Between the trimmed V and J ends, which lost 1 base and 0 bases, there was a span of 7 bases. The germline V gene encodes CDR1 SGHTA and CDR2 FQGNSA. CDR3 in amino acids: CASSLDGSSYNSPLHF. CDR3 nucleotide sequence: TGTGCCAGCAGCTTAGATGGGAGCTCCTATAATTCACCCCTCCACTTT.